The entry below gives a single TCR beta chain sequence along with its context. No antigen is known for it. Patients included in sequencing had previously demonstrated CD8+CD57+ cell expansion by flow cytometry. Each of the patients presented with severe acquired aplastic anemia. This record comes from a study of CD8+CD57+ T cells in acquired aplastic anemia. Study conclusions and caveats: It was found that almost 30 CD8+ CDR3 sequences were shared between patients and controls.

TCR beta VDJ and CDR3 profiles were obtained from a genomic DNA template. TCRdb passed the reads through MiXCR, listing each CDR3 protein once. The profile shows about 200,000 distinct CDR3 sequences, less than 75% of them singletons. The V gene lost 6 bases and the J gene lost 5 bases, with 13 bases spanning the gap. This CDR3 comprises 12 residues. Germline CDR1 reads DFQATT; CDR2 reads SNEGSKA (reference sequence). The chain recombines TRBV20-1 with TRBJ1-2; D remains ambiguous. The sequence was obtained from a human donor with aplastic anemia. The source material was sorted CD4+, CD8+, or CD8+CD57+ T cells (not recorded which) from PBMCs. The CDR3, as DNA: TGCAGTGCCCACTATTCTGGGTATGGCTACACCTTC. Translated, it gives CSAHYSGYGYTF.